This entry lists 13 T cell receptor beta chains sequenced from one sample in a study of breast tumors, draining lymph nodes, adjacent tissues (dated by TCRdb to between 2015 and 2016). The library was made by multiplex PCR. Sequencing was performed on an Illumina HiSeq 2000. Starting from the raw public reads, TCRdb applied fastp trimming at Q25, assembled clones with MiXCR and retained in-frame beta chains. Every CDR3 protein is listed once, alongside the most common genes and DNA of its rows. This sample is represented by approximately 230,000 distinct CDR3 sequences; under 35% of them were singletons. The ten most abundant clones make up approximately 4% of the sample. The lymph node samples were taken from the axillary draining lymph nodes of breast cancer patients. Material for sequencing was axillary lymph node tissue. The receptors come from a female donor with breast cancer. Some clones in this sample may be carry-over from other donors' samples.

This clonotype has at least ten counts. This chain connects TRBV12-3 or TRBV12-4 to TRBJ2-3; maybe TRBD2 (5 bases). CDR3 size: 14 residues. V lost 3 bases and J lost 5, with 12 bases in between. The CDR3 sequence: CASSFGRVGDTQYF. The CDR3 nucleotides are TGTGCCAGCAGTTTTGGGAGAGTGGGAGATACGCAGTATTTT.

This clonotype was seen at least ten times. CDR3 DNA: TGCGCCAGCAGCCAAGATACGGAAGGAACGGGAAACACCATATATTTT. Amino acid sequence: CASSQDTEGTGNTIYF. This chain joins TRBV4-3 and TRBJ1-3; no reliable D call. CDR1 is LGHNA and CDR2 is YSLEER in the germline V gene. The CDR3 runs to 16 residues. V was cut by 0 bases and J by 4 bases, with 13 bases left in between.

This clonotype was detected a few times. A much larger clonotype is one base distant, so this may be a read error. The chain recombines TRBV20-1 with TRBJ2-7; 7 positions agree with TRBD1. The CDR3 totals 14 residues. V was pared by 0 bases and J by 6 bases, with 8 bases of the junction left unmatched. Germline loops: CDR1 DFQATT, CDR2 SNEGSKA (reference sequence). CDR3 in amino acids: CSARDRAGGTEQYF. For the CDR3, the DNA is TGCAGTGCTAGAGATCGGGCAGGGGGAACCGAGCAGTACTTC.

This clonotype has just a few counts. This chain joins TRBV5-6 and TRBJ2-3, with 9 bases that match TRBD2. The CDR3 sequence is 16 residues long. In germline, CDR1 is SGHDT, CDR2 YYEEEE. Losses at the gene ends were 1 base for V and 3 bases for J; bases not matched to a gene: 6. CDR3 sequence reads: CASSLYAGGYTDTQYF. DNA for the CDR3: TGTGCCAGCAGCTTGTACGCGGGGGGGTATACAGATACGCAGTATTTT.

In this sample, this clonotype turned up a few times. The chain carries TRBV3-1 and TRBJ2-2, with D uncertain. This CDR3 has 13 amino acids. CDR1 is LGHDT and CDR2 is YNNKEL in the germline V gene (reference sequence). Deletions cut 10 bases from V and 8 bases from J, with 17 bases between. As DNA, the CDR3 is TGTGCCACCCGCCTGAATACGGCAGGGGAGCTGTTTTTT. This translates into CATRLNTAGELFF. Filled out from reference TRBV3-1 and TRBJ2-2, the complete variable domain reads DTAVSQTPKYLVTQMGNDKSIKCEQNLGHDTMYWYKQDSKKFLKIMFSYNNKELIINETVPNRFSPKSPDKAHLNLHINSLELGDSAVYFCATRLNTAGELFFGEGSRLTVL.

This clonotype occurred once. Since a much larger clone is just one base distant, this may be a read error. The chain employs TRBV6-4 and TRBJ2-3, with unresolved D. V shed 5 bases and J shed 2 bases, with 14 bases lying between them. The V gene's germline CDR1 is MRHNA and CDR2 SNTAGT. The CDR3 has 15 residues. The CDR3 bases are TGTGCCAGCAGTCACCGGGCAGAATACACAGATACGCAGTATTTT. Its protein product is CASSHRAEYTDTQYF.

This clonotype was seen repeatedly, ten times or more. The chain is built from TRBV2 and TRBJ2-1; D is unclear. The CDR3 sequence is 14 residues long. Germline V gene data show CDR1 as SNHLY and CDR2 as FYNNEI. Trimming shortened V by 2 bases and J by 0 bases, and 5 bases separated the two germline ends. CDR3 sequence: CASSEPSSYNEQFF. CDR3 nucleotide sequence: TGTGCCAGCAGTGAACCGAGCTCCTACAATGAGCAGTTCTTC.

This clonotype was counted between two and nine times. V is TRBV3-1 and J is TRBJ2-5; TRBD2 matches 13 bases. The length of the CDR3 is 21 residues. CDR1 is LGHDT and CDR2 is YNNKEL in the germline V gene (reference sequence). The ends lost 0 bases at V and 0 bases at J; junction bases unmatched: 13. This CDR3 reads CASSQDPRTSGGLGYQETQYF. DNA of the CDR3: TGTGCCAGCAGCCAAGATCCAAGGACTAGCGGGGGACTGGGGTACCAAGAGACCCAGTACTTC.

At least ten counts were recorded for this clonotype. The chain carries TRBV5-1 and TRBJ1-4; the D gene is possibly TRBD1 (5 bases). The CDR3 is 15 amino acids. Germline CDR1 reads SGHRS; CDR2 reads YFSETQ. Between the trimmed V and J ends, which lost 0 bases and 3 bases, there was a span of 9 bases. The CDR3 DNA reads as TGCGCCAGCAGCTTGGAGTCAGGGTCTAATGAAAAACTGTTTTTT. Protein: CASSLESGSNEKLFF.

The gene calls are TRBV6-5 and TRBJ1-5; D possibly corresponds to TRBD1 (5 bases). Germline assignment: CDR1 MNHEY and CDR2 SVGAGI. V dropped 8 bases and J dropped 4 bases, with 24 bases sitting between them. The CDR3 is 17 residues long. As DNA, the CDR3 is TGTGCCAGCGGTCCCGTGGGAGGTGGGGGACCTAATCAGCCCCAGCATTTT. Translated, it gives CASGPVGGGGPNQPQHF.

This clonotype was counted ten times or more. The chain links TRBV4-2 to TRBJ2-3; 9 nucleotides match TRBD2. CDR1 LGHNA and CDR2 YNFKEQ come from the germline V gene. V lost 3 bases to trimming and J lost 6 bases; unmatched junction nucleotides: 13. There are 17 residues in the CDR3. CDR3 region: CASSHQRGAPALDTQYF. CDR3 DNA sequence: TGTGCCAGCAGCCATCAGCGGGGGGCCCCAGCCTTGGATACGCAGTATTTT.

The genes are TRBV10-3 and TRBJ2-7; 9 nucleotides line up with TRBD1. CDR1 is ENHRY, CDR2 SYGVKD, per germline. The CDR3 consists of 13 residues. Trimming at V came to 10 bases and at J to 4 bases, leaving 8 bases not matched to a gene. CDR3 region: CATGQGRGYEQYF. In nucleotides, the CDR3 is TGTGCCACTGGACAGGGGAGAGGGTACGAGCAGTACTTC.

This clonotype was seen repeatedly, ten times or more. The genes are TRBV11-2 and TRBJ1-3; a possible D gene is TRBD1 (5 bases). Germline CDR1 is SGHAT and CDR2 is FQNNGV. The CDR3 spans 17 residues. Trimming stripped 8 bases from V and 0 bases from J, with 20 bases between. CDR3 in DNA: TGTGCCAGCCATGGAGGAGCCGGGACCCACTCTGGAAACACCATATATTTT. It is translated as CASHGGAGTHSGNTIYF.